This T cell receptor (beta chain) emerged from a study of blood T cell repertoires in COVID-19. Across the study: Collection of acute and convalescent COVID-19 samples took place in the United States, Italy and Spain. The cDNA or gDNA used as material had been derived from T cells, B-cell-depleted T cells, or PBMCs.

Clones were sequenced by immunoSEQ multiplex PCR, and TCRdb holds only the in-frame ones, with some missing. The sample lists 64,000 or so clones, roughly 85% occurring once. The sequence derives from a middle-aged man with acute or convalescent COVID-19. The sequenced material came from peripheral blood.

The CDR3 region is CASSLARGGGPYNEQFF. CDR3 DNA sequence: TGTGCCAGCAGCTTAGCGCGGGGCGGGGGGCCCTACAATGAGCAGTTCTTC. The chain carries TRBV11-1 and TRBJ2-1; 8 positions match TRBD2. The CDR3 length is 17 residues. The germline V gene encodes CDR1 SGHAT and CDR2 FQDESV (reference sequence). V shed 0 bases and J 2 bases; nucleotides not matched to a gene: 6.